The 19 T cell receptor beta chains given below trace back to one sample, sequenced in a study of CD8+ T cells in alopecia areata. Reverse transcription of extracted RNA yielded cDNA, which provided the sequencing template. Profiling relied on immunoSEQ multiplex PCR, and the TCRdb table lists in-frame clones only, not all of them. Of some 200,000 clones in the sample, 50% to 60% were seen once. The sample in question was CD4+ T cells sorted from blood, obtained at week 0. These receptors were taken from a human donor with alopecia areata.

The gene calls are TRBV6-5 and TRBJ2-7; perhaps TRBD2 as D (5 bases). V dropped 6 bases and J dropped 4 bases, with 7 bases sitting between them. Germline loops: CDR1 MNHEY, CDR2 SVGAGI. The CDR3 consists of 11 residues. The CDR3 DNA follows: TGTGCCAGCAGAAGAGGGTACGAGCAGTACTTC. As protein: CASRRGYEQYF.

The chain links TRBV10-3 to TRBJ1-5; 7 nucleotides align to TRBD1. The trim removed 6 bases at V and 7 bases at J, leaving 9 bases unmatched. Germline assignment: CDR1 ENHRY and CDR2 SYGVKD. The length of the CDR3 is 14 residues. In DNA, the CDR3 is TGTGCCATCAGCGGGACAGTGCCGGGACAGCCCCAGCATTTT. It codes for CAISGTVPGQPQHF.

The chain links TRBV19 to TRBJ1-1; a weak D match, TRBD1 (5 bases). Germline CDR1 is LNHDA and CDR2 is SQIVND (reference sequence). Trimming shortened V by 11 bases and J by 0 bases, and 16 bases separated the two germline ends. This CDR3 is built from 14 residues. The chain's CDR3 is CAEYLGAVNTEAFF. DNA of the CDR3: TGTGCCGAGTACCTCGGGGCGGTGAACACTGAAGCTTTCTTT.

The V and J genes are TRBV29-1 and TRBJ2-5; D is ambiguous. There are 10 residues in the CDR3. Germline V lookup: CDR1 SQVTM, CDR2 ANQGSEA. V gave up 6 bases and J gave up 2 bases, with 4 bases separating them. The CDR3 reads CSVPQETQYF. In DNA form, the CDR3 reads TGCAGCGTCCCACAAGAGACCCAGTACTTC.

The V and J genes are TRBV9 and TRBJ1-6, with D unclear. Germline lookup yields CDR1 SGDLS and CDR2 YYNGEE. The CDR3 consists of 16 residues. The V end lost 4 bases, the J end lost 9 bases, and 20 bases lay between the germline ends. The CDR3: CASSPRLNVGSSPLHF. CDR3 DNA: TGTGCCAGCAGCCCCAGGCTTAACGTAGGTTCTTCACCCCTCCACTTT.

This chain connects TRBV30 to TRBJ1-2; 7 bases fit TRBD1. Germline V CDR1 and CDR2: GTSNPN, SVGIG (reference sequence). This CDR3 region has 13 residues. CDR3 region: CGLGQQANYGYTF. The CDR3 DNA sequence: TGTGGACTGGGACAGCAAGCTAACTATGGCTACACCTTC.

This clone was seen only a few times. The same CDR3 is also encoded by other DNA sequences in this sample. The chain employs TRBV29-1 and TRBJ1-2; D remains ambiguous. The CDR3 loop spans 10 amino acids. Per the germline V gene, CDR1 is SQVTM and CDR2 is ANQGSEA. The V gene lost 4 bases and the J gene lost 8 bases, with 8 bases spanning the gap. The CDR3 sequence: CSVGEGGYTF. CDR3 sequence (DNA): TGCAGCGTTGGGGAAGGAGGCTACACCTTC.

This chain uses TRBV11-2 with TRBJ2-2; D is possibly TRBD1 or TRBD2 (5 bases each). CDR3 size: 17 residues. With 4 bases removed from V and 7 bases from J, the gap between germline ends came to 22 bases. The germline CDR1 and CDR2 sequences are SGHAT and FQNNGV. The CDR3 here is CASSSTPGRKRGGELFF. CDR3 sequence (DNA): TGTGCCAGCAGCTCAACCCCGGGGAGAAAGAGGGGCGGGGAGCTGTTTTTT.

In DNA form, the CDR3 reads TGTGCCAGCAGCTCCCCCCCCAGGGGGGGGCAGTATTTT. It translates to CASSSPPRGGQYF. The chain employs TRBV7-3 and TRBJ2-3, with D perhaps given as TRBD1 or TRBD2 (7 bases each). The V gene's germline CDR1 is SGHTA and CDR2 FQGTGA. CDR3 length: 13 amino acids. V dropped 4 bases and J dropped 11 bases, with 16 bases sitting between them. The full variable domain, with the rest looked up from reference TRBV7-3 and TRBJ2-3, is GAGVSQTPSNKVTEKGKYVELRCDPISGHTALYWYRQSLGQGPEFLIYFQGTGAADDSGLPNDRFFAVRPEGSVSTLKIQRTERGDSAVYLCASSSPPRGGQYFGPGTRLTVL.

This chain connects TRBV29-1 to TRBJ1-1; a possible D gene is TRBD1 (6 bases). The CDR3 length is 14 residues. The germline V gene has CDR1 SQVTM and CDR2 ANQGSEA. Trimming removed 4 bases at V and 0 bases at J, with 12 bases between. This CDR3 is CSVAQGQMNTEAFF. CDR3 coding DNA: TGCAGCGTTGCACAGGGACAAATGAACACTGAAGCTTTCTTT.

The sample holds a few counts of this clone. The rearrangement uses TRBV27 and TRBJ1-2; TRBD1 matches 9 bases. There are 13 residues in the CDR3. Germline CDR1 and CDR2: MNHEY and SMNVEV (reference sequence). Trimming cost V 8 bases and J 5 bases; bases outside gene matches: 6. Here the CDR3 reads CASSGTGTYGYTF. The CDR3 DNA reads TGTGCCAGCTCGGGGACAGGGACTTATGGCTACACCTTC.

This chain connects TRBV10-2 to TRBJ2-7; D is perhaps TRBD2 (6 bases). Germline CDR1 WSHSY, CDR2 SAAADI. The ends were cut back, 8 bases at V and 3 bases at J, with 14 bases in the middle. The CDR3 extends over 13 amino acids. As DNA, the CDR3 is TGCGCCAGCGGCCACAGCGGGTACTACGAGCAGTACTTC. Protein product: CASGHSGYYEQYF.

V and J are TRBV7-9 and TRBJ2-5; D may be TRBD1 (6 bases). V was clipped by 4 bases and J by 5 bases, with 11 bases between them. Germline V CDR1 and CDR2: SEHNR, FQNEAQ (reference sequence). The CDR3 totals 13 residues. CDR3 loop: CASSYRAGETQYF. The CDR3 DNA reads TGTGCCAGCAGCTACAGGGCTGGGGAGACCCAGTACTTC.

This clone was seen a single time. The gene calls are TRBV30 and TRBJ2-7, with 8 nucleotides matching TRBD1. V was clipped by 2 bases and J by 2 bases; unmatched bases: 2. CDR1 is GTSNPN and CDR2 is SVGIG in the germline V gene (reference sequence). The CDR3 totals 13 residues. The chain's CDR3 is CAWSRGQAYEQYF. The CDR3 nucleotides are TGTGCCTGGAGTCGGGGACAGGCCTACGAGCAGTACTTC. The variable domain in full, completed from reference TRBV30 and TRBJ2-7, reads SQTIHQWPATLVQPVGSPLSLECTVEGTSNPNLYWYRQAAGRGLQLLFYSVGIGQISSEVPQNLSASRPQDRQFILSSKKLLLSDSGFYLCAWSRGQAYEQYFGPGTRLTVT.

The CDR3 DNA follows: TGCGCCAGCGCGCCAGGATCACCGAACACCGGGGAGCTGTTTTTT. Translation gives CASAPGSPNTGELFF. This rearrangement joins TRBV5-1 to TRBJ2-2; D uncertain. The CDR3 length is 15 residues. Germline V gene data show CDR1 as SGHRS and CDR2 as YFSETQ. V lost 7 bases to trimming and J lost 0 bases, with 13 bases between them.

CDR3 nucleotide sequence: TGCGCCAGCAGCTTGAGAGGGGGGACTCAAGAGACCCAGTACTTC. Translating gives CASSLRGGTQETQYF. The chain combines TRBV5-1 with TRBJ2-5; D may be TRBD1 or TRBD2 (6 bases each). Trimming shortened V by 1 base and J by 2 bases, and 12 bases separated the two germline ends. Germline CDR1 is SGHRS and CDR2 is YFSETQ. This CDR3 is 15 amino acids long.

The rearrangement joins TRBV2 to TRBJ1-1, with unresolved D. Looked up from germline, CDR1 is SNHLY and CDR2 is FYNNEI. CDR3 length: 14 residues. The germline V and J ends were trimmed by 6 bases and 0 bases, with 11 bases remaining between them. The CDR3 protein is CASRETEMNTEAFF. Written as DNA, the CDR3 is TGTGCCAGCAGAGAAACTGAGATGAACACTGAAGCTTTCTTT.

The chain combines TRBV9 with TRBJ2-1, with TRBD2 matching 10 bases. Germline trimming cut 4 bases from V and 2 bases from J; bases unmatched to any gene: 3. Per germline, CDR1 SGDLS and CDR2 YYNGEE. The length of the CDR3 is 15 residues. In DNA form, the CDR3 reads TGTGCCAGCAGCCCACTAGCGGGGACCTACAATGAGCAGTTCTTC. Translating gives CASSPLAGTYNEQFF.

The chain uses TRBV6-5 and TRBJ1-5, with unresolved D. The CDR3 runs to 13 residues. Germline V gene sequence: CDR1 MNHEY, CDR2 SVGAGI. Trimming shortened V by 6 bases and J by 10 bases, and 16 bases separated the two germline ends. The CDR3 region is CASSRQEAEPQHF. For the CDR3, the DNA is TGTGCCAGCAGCCGACAAGAAGCTGAACCCCAGCATTTT.